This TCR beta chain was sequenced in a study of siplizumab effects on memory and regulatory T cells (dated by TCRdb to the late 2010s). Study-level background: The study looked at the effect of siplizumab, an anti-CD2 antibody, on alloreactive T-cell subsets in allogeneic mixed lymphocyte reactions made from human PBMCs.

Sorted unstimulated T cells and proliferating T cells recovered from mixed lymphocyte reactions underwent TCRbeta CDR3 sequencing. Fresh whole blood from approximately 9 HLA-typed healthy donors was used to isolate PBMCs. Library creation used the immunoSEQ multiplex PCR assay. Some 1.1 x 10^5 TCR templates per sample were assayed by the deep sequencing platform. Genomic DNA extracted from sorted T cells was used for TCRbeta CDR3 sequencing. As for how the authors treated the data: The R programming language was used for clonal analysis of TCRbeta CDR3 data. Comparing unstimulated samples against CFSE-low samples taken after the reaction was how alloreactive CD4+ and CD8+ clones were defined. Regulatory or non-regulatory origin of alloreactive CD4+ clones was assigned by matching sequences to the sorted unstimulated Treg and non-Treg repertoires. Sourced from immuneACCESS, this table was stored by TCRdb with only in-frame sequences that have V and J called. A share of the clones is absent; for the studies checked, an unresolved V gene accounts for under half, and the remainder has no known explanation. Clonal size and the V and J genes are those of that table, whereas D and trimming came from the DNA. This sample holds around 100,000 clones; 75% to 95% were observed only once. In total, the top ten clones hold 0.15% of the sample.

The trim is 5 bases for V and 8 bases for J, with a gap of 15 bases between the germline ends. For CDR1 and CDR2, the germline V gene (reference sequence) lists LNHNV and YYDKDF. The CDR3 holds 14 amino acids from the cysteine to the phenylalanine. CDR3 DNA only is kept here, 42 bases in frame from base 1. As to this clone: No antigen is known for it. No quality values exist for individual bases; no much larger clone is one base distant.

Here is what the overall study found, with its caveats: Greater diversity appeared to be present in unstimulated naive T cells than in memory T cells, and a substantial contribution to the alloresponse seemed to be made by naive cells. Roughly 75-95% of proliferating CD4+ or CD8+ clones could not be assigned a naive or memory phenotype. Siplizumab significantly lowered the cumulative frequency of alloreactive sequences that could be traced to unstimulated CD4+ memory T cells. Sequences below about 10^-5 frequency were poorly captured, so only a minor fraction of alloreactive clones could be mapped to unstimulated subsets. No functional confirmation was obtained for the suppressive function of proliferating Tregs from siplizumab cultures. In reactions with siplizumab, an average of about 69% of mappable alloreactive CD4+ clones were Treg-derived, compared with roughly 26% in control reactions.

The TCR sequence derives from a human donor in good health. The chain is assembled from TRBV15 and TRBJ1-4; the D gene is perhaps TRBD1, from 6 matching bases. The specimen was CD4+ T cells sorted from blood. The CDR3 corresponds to CATSPRGAGEKLFF. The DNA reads TGTGCCACCAGCCCGCGGGGGGCTGGGGAAAAACTGTTTTTT.